This TCR beta chain originates from a study of Graves' ophthalmopathy and Graves' hyperthyroidism. Amplifying from RNA transcripts, the study obtained TCR beta CDR3 regions. First-round RT-PCR with HTBI primers preceded a second-round multiplex PCR. MiXCR, applied by TCRdb to the multiplex PCR reads, yields one record per CDR3 protein. The table lists hundreds of thousands of distinct CDR3 sequences, roughly 21% of them singletons, with 3% in the top ten. This CDR3 region has 13 residues. With 7 bases removed from V and 1 base from J, the gap between germline ends came to 7 bases. CDR1 is SNHLY, CDR2 FYNNEI, per germline.

The sequence was collected from a woman between 18 and 29 years old with stable Graves' hyperthyroidism. V is TRBV2 and J is TRBJ2-2; D uncertain. The sequencing input was peripheral blood. This CDR3 reads CASTAVNTGELFF. The DNA of the CDR3 is TGTGCCAGCACCGCGGTGAACACCGGGGAGCTGTTTTTT.